The T cell receptor beta chain under discussion was sequenced for a study of CD8+ T cells in alopecia areata listed by TCRdb under 2018. Study-level background: Treated patients were enrolled in an open-label pilot trial of oral tofacitinib at 5 to 10 mg twice daily for moderate-to-severe alopecia areata. In both human patients and the C3H/HeJ mouse model, the study applied high-throughput TCRbeta sequencing to look at T cell clonal expansion in alopecia areata. RNA was extracted with the PAXgene miRNA kit for fixed scalp, the miRNeasy kit for PBMCs, and the RNeasy kit for mouse skin. The SALT score, which quantifies the percentage of affected scalp surface area, was used to measure disease severity in treated patients. Tofacitinib was given for 6 to 18 months, followed by 6 months of follow-up off drug to assess delayed response and recurrence. On the human side, TCRbeta sequencing was run on scalp tissue and on sorted CD4+ and CD8+ peripheral blood T cells from healthy controls and from alopecia areata patients with either patchy or totalis/universalis disease. Biopsies were taken from tofacitinib-treated patients at baseline and again at 4 and 24 weeks into treatment, and several of those patients also had a later scalp biopsy. Amplification of TCRbeta CDR3 regions was done by immunoSEQ multiplex PCR using 35 Vbeta forward primers and 13 Jbeta reverse primers. Scalp clonality was compared among normal scalp (n=4), patchy alopecia areata scalp (n=8), and alopecia totalis/universalis scalp (n=8). General findings and caveats noted by the study authors: Higher clonality and more expanded CD8+ clones were observed in lesional scalp than in normal scalp, particularly in alopecia totalis/universalis, a finding suggestive of antigenic drive. With tofacitinib, both scalp clonality and the number of expanded CD8+ clones among the top 100 scalp clones went down significantly. Many expanded lesional clones were found to persist in scalp and blood during tofacitinib treatment, and relapse after treatment cessation may be partly explained by this persistence. Resident alphabeta T cells in normal human skin are also sequenced, complicating scalp TCR repertoire analysis, unlike mouse skin dominated by gammadelta T cells. Shared TCR sequences between patients were less evident than in mice, which may be partly attributable to HLA diversity in the patient population. Because the treated cohort was small and had only one nonresponder, larger studies are needed to examine links between baseline CD8+ expansion and response.

Library generation was performed with the immunoSEQ multiplex PCR assay. To provide template for TCR sequencing, every sample had RNA extracted and reverse transcribed into cDNA. SuperScript III was used for first-strand cDNA synthesis, primed with a 2:1 mix of oligo-dT and random hexamers. A synthetic immune receptor repertoire was used to assess amplification bias, and residual bias was removed computationally. Per the source publication's procedure: Raw reads were preprocessed to remove errors, and CDR3 was defined according to IMGT conventions as the region from the conserved cysteine to phenylalanine. To get clonality, Shannon entropy was normalized by log2 of the number of productive unique TCRs and the result was subtracted from 1. Whether scalp clones were CD4 or CD8 was inferred by matching scalp TCRbeta sequences against CD4 and CD8 repertoires sorted from blood. As stored in TCRdb, this immuneACCESS dataset retains in-frame rearrangements with V and J assigned. A fraction of the clones does not appear; measured against another copy, unresolved V genes explain less than half of the discrepancy, and the remainder lacks a known reason. V and J calls plus clone size are reproduced from that table; the DNA served to infer D and trimming. For this sample the table gives 150,000 to 200,000 clones, of which approximately 61% were detected only once. The ten largest account for 0.95% to 1.1% of the sample.

Per the publication, the time point label means: roughly 26 weeks on oral tofacitinib. The sample's treatment or condition, from its label and the paper: oral pan-JAK inhibitor, 5-10 mg twice daily. Lesional scalp punch biopsies and peripheral blood were obtained from alopecia areata patients. PBMCs were isolated by density centrifugation and stained for CD3, CD4 and CD8, after which CD4+ and CD8+ T cells were sorted on a FACSAria. Note on this clone: Its antigen is not yet known. Base-call qualities are not available, and no considerably larger clone is one nucleotide away.

Here the sequenced sample was CD4+ T cells sorted from blood, taken at week 24, from a patient treated with tofacitinib. The clonotype originates from a human donor with alopecia areata.

The DNA sequence reads TGTGCCAGCAGCGTGGGCAGGGGGACAGCAAAGATTGAGAAAGAGACCCAGTACTTC. Translated, it gives CASSVGRGTAKIEKETQYF. The chain is made from TRBV9 and TRBJ2-5; 7 bases in the junction line up with TRBD1. CDR1 SGDLS and CDR2 YYNGEE were looked up in the germline V gene. The CDR3 measures 19 amino acids from cysteine to phenylalanine. The entry retains the CDR3 DNA only, 57 bases that are in frame from base 1. For this chain, trimming is 2 bases at the V end and 3 bases at the J end, and the number of junction bases without a gene match is 19. Extended through the reference TRBV9 and TRBJ2-5 proteins, this CDR3 yields the full variable domain: DSGVTQTPKHLITATGQRVTLRCSPRSGDLSVYWYQQSLDQGLQFLIQYYNGEERAKGNILERFSAQQFPDLHSELNLSSLELGDSALYFCASSVGRGTAKIEKETQYFGPGTRLLVL.